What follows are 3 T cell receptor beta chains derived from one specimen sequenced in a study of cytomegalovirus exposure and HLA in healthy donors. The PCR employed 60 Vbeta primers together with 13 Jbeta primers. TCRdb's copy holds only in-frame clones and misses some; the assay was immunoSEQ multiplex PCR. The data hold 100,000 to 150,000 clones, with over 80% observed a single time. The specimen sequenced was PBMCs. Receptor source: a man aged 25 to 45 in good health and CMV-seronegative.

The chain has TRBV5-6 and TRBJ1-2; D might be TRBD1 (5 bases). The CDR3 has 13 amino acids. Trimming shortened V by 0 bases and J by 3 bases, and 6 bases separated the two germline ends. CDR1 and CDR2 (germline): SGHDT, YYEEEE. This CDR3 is CASSLEGDYGYTF. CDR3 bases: TGTGCCAGCAGCTTGGAAGGGGACTATGGCTACACCTTC.

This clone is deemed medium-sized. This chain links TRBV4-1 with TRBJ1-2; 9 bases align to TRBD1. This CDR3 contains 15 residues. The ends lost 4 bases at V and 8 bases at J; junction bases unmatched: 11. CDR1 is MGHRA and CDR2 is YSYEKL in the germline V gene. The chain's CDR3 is CASSPAAGQGQGYTF. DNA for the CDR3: TGCGCCAGCAGCCCCGCTGCGGGACAGGGCCAAGGCTACACCTTC.

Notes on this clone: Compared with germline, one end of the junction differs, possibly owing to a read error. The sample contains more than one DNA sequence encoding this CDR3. The CDR3 reads CASSLDSSYNEQFF. CDR3 bases: TGCGCCAGCAGTTTGGACAGCTCCTACAATGAGCAGTTCTTC. This chain connects TRBV5-1 to TRBJ2-1, with D possibly TRBD1 on 6 matching bases. CDR1 and CDR2 (germline): SGHRS, YFSETQ. CDR3 size: 14 residues.